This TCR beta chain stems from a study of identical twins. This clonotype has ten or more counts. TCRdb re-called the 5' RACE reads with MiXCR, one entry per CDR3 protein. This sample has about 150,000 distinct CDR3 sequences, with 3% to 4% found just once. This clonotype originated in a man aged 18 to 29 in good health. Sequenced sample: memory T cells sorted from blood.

The CDR3: CASSLDPGVETIYF. The CDR3 DNA reads as TGCGCCAGCAGCTTGGACCCCGGCGTGGAGACCATATATTTT. The chain carries TRBV5-1 and TRBJ1-3; D uncertain. The germline V and J ends were trimmed by 0 bases and 10 bases, with 14 bases remaining between them. CDR1 SGHRS and CDR2 YFSETQ come from the germline V gene. This CDR3 has 14 amino acids.